This T cell receptor beta chain is drawn from a study of control samples from healthy donors and cancer patients. CDR1 is LNHNV and CDR2 is YYDKDF in the germline V gene (reference sequence). The CDR3 is 13 residues long. V lost 0 bases to trimming and J lost 5 bases, with 5 bases between them. Assay used: immunoSEQ multiplex PCR; TCRdb lists only in-frame clones, some missing. Of tens of thousands of clones in the sample, 80% were seen once. This clone appeared once. V usage is TRBV15 and J usage is TRBJ2-1; D gene uncertain. The clonotype was recovered from a man in his 70s in good health. Sequences were obtained from blood. As DNA, the CDR3 is TGTGCCACCAGCAGAGATCCCGACAATGAGCAGTTCTTC. Protein sequence: CATSRDPDNEQFF.